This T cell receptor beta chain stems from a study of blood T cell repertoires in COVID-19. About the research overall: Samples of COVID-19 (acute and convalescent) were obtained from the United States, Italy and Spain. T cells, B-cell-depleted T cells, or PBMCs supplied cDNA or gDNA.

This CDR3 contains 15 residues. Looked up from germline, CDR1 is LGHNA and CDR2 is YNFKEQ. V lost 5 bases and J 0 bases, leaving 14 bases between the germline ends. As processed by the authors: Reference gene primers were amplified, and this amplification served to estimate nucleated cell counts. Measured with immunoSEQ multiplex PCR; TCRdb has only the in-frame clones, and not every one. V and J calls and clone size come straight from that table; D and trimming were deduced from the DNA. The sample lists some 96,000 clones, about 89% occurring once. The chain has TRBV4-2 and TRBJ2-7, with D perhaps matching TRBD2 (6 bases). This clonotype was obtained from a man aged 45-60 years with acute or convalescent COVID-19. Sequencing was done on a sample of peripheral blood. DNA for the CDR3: TGTGCCAGCAGCTTCAGCGGGCAGAGCTCCTACGAGCAGTACTTC. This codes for CASSFSGQSSYEQYF.